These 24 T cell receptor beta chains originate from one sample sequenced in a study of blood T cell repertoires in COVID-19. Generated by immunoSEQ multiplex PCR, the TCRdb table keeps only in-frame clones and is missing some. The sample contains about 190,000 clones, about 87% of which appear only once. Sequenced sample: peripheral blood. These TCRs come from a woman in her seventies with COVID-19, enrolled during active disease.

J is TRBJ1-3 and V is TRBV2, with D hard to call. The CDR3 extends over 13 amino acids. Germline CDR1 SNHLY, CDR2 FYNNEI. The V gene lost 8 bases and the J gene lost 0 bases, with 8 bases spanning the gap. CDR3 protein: CASLRGSGNTIYF. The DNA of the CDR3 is TGTGCCAGCTTAAGAGGCTCTGGAAACACCATATATTTT. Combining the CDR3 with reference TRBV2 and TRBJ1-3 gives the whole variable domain EPEVTQTPSHQVTQMGQEVILRCVPISNHLYFYWYRQILGQKVEFLVSFYNNEISEKSEIFDDQFSVERPDGSNFTLKIRSTKLEDSAMYFCASLRGSGNTIYFGEGSWLTVV.

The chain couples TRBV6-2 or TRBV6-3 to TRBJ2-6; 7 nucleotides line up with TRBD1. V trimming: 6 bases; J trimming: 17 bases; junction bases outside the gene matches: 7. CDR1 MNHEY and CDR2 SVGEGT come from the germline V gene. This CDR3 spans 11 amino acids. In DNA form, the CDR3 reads TGTGCCAGCAGCTCAGGGGGTGTTTTGACTTTC. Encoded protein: CASSSGGVLTF.

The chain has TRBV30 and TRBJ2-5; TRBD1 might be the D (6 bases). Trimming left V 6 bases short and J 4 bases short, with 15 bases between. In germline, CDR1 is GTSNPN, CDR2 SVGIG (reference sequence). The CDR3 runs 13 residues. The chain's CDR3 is CACSGHTTETQYF. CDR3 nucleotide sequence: TGTGCCTGCTCGGGACACACGACAGAGACCCAGTACTTC.

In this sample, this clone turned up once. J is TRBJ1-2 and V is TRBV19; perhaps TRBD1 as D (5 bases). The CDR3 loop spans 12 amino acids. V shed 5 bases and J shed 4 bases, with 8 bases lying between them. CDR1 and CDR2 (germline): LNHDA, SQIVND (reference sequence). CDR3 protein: CASSGQRYGYTF. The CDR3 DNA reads TGTGCCAGTAGTGGACAACGCTATGGCTACACCTTC. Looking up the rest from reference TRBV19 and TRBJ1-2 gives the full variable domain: DGGITQSPKYLFRKEGQNVTLSCEQNLNHDAMYWYRQDPGQGLRLIYYSQIVNDFQKGDIAEGYSVSREKKESFPLTVTSAQKNPTAFYLCASSGQRYGYTFGSGTRLTVV.

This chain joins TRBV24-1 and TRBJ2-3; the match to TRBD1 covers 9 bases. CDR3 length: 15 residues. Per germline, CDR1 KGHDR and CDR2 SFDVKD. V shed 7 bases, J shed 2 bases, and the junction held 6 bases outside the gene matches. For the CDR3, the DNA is TGTGCCACCAGCCACCGGGACAGGGCCACAGATACGCAGTATTTT. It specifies CATSHRDRATDTQYF.

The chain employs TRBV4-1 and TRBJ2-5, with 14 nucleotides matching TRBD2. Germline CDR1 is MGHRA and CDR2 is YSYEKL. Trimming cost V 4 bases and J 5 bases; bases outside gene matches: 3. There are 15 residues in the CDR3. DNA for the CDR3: TGCGCCAGCAGCCGACTAGCGGGAGGGCCGGAGACCCAGTACTTC. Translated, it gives CASSRLAGGPETQYF.

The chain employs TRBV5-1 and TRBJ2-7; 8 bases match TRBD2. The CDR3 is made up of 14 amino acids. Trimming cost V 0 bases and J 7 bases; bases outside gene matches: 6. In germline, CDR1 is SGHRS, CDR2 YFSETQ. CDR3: CASSLDPGGGEQYF. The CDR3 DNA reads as TGCGCCAGCAGCTTGGATCCGGGAGGGGGAGAGCAGTACTTC. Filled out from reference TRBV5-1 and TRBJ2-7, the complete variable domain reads KAGVTQTPRYLIKTRGQQVTLSCSPISGHRSVSWYQQTPGQGLQFLFEYFSETQRNKGNFPGRFSGRQFSNSRSEMNVSTLELGDSALYLCASSLDPGGGEQYFGPGTRLTVT.

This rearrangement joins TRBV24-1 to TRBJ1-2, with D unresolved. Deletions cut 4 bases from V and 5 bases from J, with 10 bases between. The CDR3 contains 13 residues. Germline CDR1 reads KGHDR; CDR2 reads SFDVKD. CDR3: CATSDRTEYGYTF. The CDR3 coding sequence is TGTGCCACCAGTGACCGGACTGAATATGGCTACACCTTC.

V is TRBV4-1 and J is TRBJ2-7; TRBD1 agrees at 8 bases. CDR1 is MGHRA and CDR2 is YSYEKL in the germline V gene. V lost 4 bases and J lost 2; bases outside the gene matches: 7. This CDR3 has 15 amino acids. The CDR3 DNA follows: TGCGCCAGCAGCCCCCTACCGGGACAGGCCTACGAGCAGTACTTC. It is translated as CASSPLPGQAYEQYF.

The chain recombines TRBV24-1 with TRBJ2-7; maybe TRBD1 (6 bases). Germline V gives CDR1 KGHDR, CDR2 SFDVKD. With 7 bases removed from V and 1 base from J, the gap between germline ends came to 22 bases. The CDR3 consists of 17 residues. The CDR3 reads CATREILQGPLSYEQYF. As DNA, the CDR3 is TGTGCCACCAGGGAAATTCTACAGGGTCCCCTGTCCTACGAGCAGTACTTC.

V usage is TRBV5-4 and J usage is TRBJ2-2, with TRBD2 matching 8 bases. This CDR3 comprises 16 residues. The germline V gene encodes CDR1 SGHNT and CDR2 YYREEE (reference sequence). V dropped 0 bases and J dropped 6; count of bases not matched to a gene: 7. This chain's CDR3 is CASSLEKRELAGELFF. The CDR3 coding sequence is TGTGCCAGCAGCTTGGAAAAGCGGGAGTTGGCCGGGGAGCTGTTTTTT.

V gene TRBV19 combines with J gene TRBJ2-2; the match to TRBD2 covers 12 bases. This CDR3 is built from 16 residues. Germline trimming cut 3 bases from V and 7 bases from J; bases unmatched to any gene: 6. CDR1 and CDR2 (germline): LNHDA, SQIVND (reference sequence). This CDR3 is CASSIFTSGGNGELFF. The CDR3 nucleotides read TGTGCCAGTAGTATCTTTACTAGCGGGGGGAACGGGGAGCTGTTTTTT.

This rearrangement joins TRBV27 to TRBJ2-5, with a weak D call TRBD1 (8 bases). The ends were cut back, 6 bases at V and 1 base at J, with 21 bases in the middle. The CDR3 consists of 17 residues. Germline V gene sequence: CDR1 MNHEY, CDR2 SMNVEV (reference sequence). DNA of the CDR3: TGTGCCAGCAGCGTGCCTAGCGGACAGGGTGCCCAAGAGACCCAGTACTTC. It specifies CASSVPSGQGAQETQYF.

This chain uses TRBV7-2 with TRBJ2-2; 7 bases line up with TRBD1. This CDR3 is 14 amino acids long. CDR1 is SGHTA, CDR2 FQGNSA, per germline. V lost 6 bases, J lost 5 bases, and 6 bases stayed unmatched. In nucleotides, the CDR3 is TGTGCCAGCAGAAGAGGGGGCGAGACCGGGGAGCTGTTTTTT. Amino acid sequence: CASRRGGETGELFF.

The CDR3 sequence: CASSLSGGPRDTQYF. The CDR3 DNA sequence: TGTGCCAGCAGCTTAAGCGGAGGGCCCCGGGATACGCAGTATTTT. This rearrangement joins TRBV11-3 to TRBJ2-3; D possibly corresponds to TRBD2 (6 bases). V gave up 2 bases and J gave up 6 bases, with 15 bases separating them. The CDR3 consists of 15 residues. Per germline, CDR1 SGHNT and CDR2 YENEEA.

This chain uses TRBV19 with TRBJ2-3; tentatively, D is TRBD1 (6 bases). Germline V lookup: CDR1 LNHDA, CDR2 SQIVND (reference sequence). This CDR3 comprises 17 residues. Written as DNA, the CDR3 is TGTAGCGCGACAGGATTCTTCGCGCGGGTCCTCACAGATACGCAGTATTTT. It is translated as CSATGFFARVLTDTQYF.

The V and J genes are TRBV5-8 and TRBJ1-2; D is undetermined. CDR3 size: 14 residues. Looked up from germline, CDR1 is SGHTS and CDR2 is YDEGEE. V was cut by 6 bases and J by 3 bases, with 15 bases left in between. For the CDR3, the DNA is TGTGCCAGCATGGCTCTGATGCTGGACTATGGCTACACCTTC. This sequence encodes CASMALMLDYGYTF.

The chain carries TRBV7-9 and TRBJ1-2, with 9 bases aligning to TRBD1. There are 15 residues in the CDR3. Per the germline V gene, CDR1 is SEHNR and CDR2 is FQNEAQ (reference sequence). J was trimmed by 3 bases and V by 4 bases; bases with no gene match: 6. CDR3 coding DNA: TGTGCCAGCAGCTCACTCCGGGACAGGGACTATGGCTACACCTTC. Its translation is CASSSLRDRDYGYTF.

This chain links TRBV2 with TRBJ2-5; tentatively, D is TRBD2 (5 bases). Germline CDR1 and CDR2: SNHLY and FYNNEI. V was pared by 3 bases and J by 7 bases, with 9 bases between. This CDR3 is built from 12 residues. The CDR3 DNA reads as TGTGCCAGCAGTGATAACAGCGGGACCCAGTACTTC. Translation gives CASSDNSGTQYF.

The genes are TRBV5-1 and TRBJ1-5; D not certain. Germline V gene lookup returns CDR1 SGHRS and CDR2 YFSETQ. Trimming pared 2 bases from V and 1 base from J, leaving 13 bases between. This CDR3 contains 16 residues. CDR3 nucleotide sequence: TGCGCCAGCAGCTTCGCCCCTAGCCCGAGCAATCAGCCCCAGCATTTT. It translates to CASSFAPSPSNQPQHF.

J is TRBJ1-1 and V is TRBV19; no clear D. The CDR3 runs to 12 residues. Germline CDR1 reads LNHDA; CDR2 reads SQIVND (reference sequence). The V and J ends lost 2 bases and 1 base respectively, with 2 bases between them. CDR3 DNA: TGTGCCAGTAGTATACAGAACACTGAAGCTTTCTTT. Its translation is CASSIQNTEAFF.

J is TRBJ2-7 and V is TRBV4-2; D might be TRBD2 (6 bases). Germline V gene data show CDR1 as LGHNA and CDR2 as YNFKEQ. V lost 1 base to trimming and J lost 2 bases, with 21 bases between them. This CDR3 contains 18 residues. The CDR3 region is CASSQGGWYSGDAYEQYF. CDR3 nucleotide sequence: TGTGCCAGCAGCCAAGGAGGTTGGTATAGCGGCGATGCCTACGAGCAGTACTTC.

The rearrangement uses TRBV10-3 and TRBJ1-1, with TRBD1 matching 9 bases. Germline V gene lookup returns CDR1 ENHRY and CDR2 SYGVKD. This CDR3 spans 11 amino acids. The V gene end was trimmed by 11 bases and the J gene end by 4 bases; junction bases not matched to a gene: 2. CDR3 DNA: TGTGCCGCGACAGGGGGCACTGAAGCTTTCTTT. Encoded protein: CAATGGTEAFF.

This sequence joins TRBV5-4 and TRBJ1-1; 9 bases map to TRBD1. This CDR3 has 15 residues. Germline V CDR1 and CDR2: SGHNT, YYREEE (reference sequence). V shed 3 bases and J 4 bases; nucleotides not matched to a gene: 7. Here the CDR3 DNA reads TGTGCCAGCAGCTCCAAACAGGGGGCTGTCACTGAAGCTTTCTTT. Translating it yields CASSSKQGAVTEAFF.